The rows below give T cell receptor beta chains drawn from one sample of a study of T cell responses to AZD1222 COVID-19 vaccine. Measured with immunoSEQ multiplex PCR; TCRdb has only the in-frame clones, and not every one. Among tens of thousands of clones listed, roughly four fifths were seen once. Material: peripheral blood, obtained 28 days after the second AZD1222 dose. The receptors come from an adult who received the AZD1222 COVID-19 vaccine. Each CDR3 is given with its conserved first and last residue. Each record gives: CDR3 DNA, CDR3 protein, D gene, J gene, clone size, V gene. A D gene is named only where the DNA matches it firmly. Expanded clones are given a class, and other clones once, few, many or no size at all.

DNA: TGTGCCAGCAGCGCCTGGACAGACTATGGCTACACCTTC
CDR3: CASSAWTDYGYTF
D: NA
J: TRBJ1-2
size: NA
V: TRBV13

DNA: TGTGCCAGCAGGGAAAGGGGGGGTTATGGCTACACCTTC
CDR3: CASRERGGYGYTF
D: NA
J: TRBJ1-2
size: NA
V: TRBV12-3/TRBV12-4

DNA: TGTGCCAGCAGCCCCCGTTCCCCAGGGAAAAGAGACGAGCAGTACTTC
CDR3: CASSPRSPGKRDEQYF
D: NA
J: TRBJ2-7
size: NA
V: TRBV6-2/TRBV6-3

DNA: TGTGCCACCGACGTAGGATATGGCTACACCTTC
CDR3: CATDVGYGYTF
D: NA
J: TRBJ1-2
size: NA
V: TRBV7-9

DNA: TGTGCCAGCAGTGACTCCTTGGAGGCCCAGTACTTC
CDR3: CASSDSLEAQYF
D: NA
J: TRBJ2-5
size: NA
V: TRBV6-2/TRBV6-3

DNA: TGTGCCAGCTCACCATCGAGAGAATTTTATGGCTACACCTTC
CDR3: CASSPSREFYGYTF
D: NA
J: TRBJ1-2
size: NA
V: TRBV18

DNA: TGCGCCAGCAGCCAAGATCATAACCCGGGGAGTTTGGTCACAGATACGCAGTATTTT
CDR3: CASSQDHNPGSLVTDTQYF
D: NA
J: TRBJ2-3
size: NA
V: TRBV4-3

DNA: TGTGCCAGCTCACCTATGCGAGGGGTAGAGACCCAGTACTTC
CDR3: CASSPMRGVETQYF
D: NA
J: TRBJ2-5
size: NA
V: TRBV18

DNA: TGCGCCAGCCAACGAACGGGGAGCTCCTACGAGCAGTACTTC
CDR3: CASQRTGSSYEQYF
D: NA
J: TRBJ2-7
size: NA
V: TRBV5-1

DNA: TGTGCCTGGAGTGGAGAGACGGGGAACCGTGGGGGGCAGTACTTC
CDR3: CAWSGETGNRGGQYF
D: NA
J: TRBJ2-7
size: NA
V: TRBV30

DNA: TGTGCCAGCAGCCTCCAGGGAGCCTCTGGAAACACCATATATTTT
CDR3: CASSLQGASGNTIYF
D: NA
J: TRBJ1-3
size: NA
V: TRBV9

DNA: TGTGCCAGCTCTCGAGCCAGCACAGATACGCAGTATTTT
CDR3: CASSRASTDTQYF
D: NA
J: TRBJ2-3
size: once
V: TRBV6-6

DNA: TGTGCCAGTAGTATGAGGGTATCCAATCAGCCCCAGCATTTT
CDR3: CASSMRVSNQPQHF
D: NA
J: TRBJ1-5
size: few
V: TRBV19

DNA: TGCGCCAGCAGCTTGGTCGGTCGGGGTTCAACTGAAGCTTTCTTT
CDR3: CASSLVGRGSTEAFF
D: NA
J: TRBJ1-1
size: NA
V: TRBV5-1

DNA: TGCGCCAGCAGTGGCAGTTATAGCAATCAGCCCCAGCATTTT
CDR3: CASSGSYSNQPQHF
D: NA
J: TRBJ1-5
size: NA
V: TRBV4-1

DNA: TGTGCCAGCAGCTTAAAACAAAGAAACACTGAAGCTTTCTTT
CDR3: CASSLKQRNTEAFF
D: NA
J: TRBJ1-1
size: NA
V: TRBV5-4

DNA: TGTGCCAGCAGTTTAGGGGCAGATACGCAGTATTTT
CDR3: CASSLGADTQYF
D: NA
J: TRBJ2-3
size: few
V: TRBV12-3/TRBV12-4

DNA: TGCGCCAGCAGCTTTTTGGGGGGGACCTACGAGCAGTACTTC
CDR3: CASSFLGGTYEQYF
D: TRBD2
J: TRBJ2-7
size: NA
V: TRBV5-1

DNA: TGTGCCAGCTCACGGGACGTGTCTAATGAAAAACTGTTTTTT
CDR3: CASSRDVSNEKLFF
D: NA
J: TRBJ1-4
size: NA
V: TRBV18

DNA: TGTGCCAGTAGTCATTCCGGGACCTTCCGGAGGGGAGATACGCAGTATTTT
CDR3: CASSHSGTFRRGDTQYF
D: NA
J: TRBJ2-3
size: NA
V: TRBV19

DNA: TGTGCCAGCAGTGTCCTAGCAGGCACCGGGGAGCTGTTTTTT
CDR3: CASSVLAGTGELFF
D: NA
J: TRBJ2-2
size: few
V: TRBV2

DNA: TGTGCCAGCAGCCGGACAGGAGGGACTGAAGCTTTCTTT
CDR3: CASSRTGGTEAFF
D: TRBD1
J: TRBJ1-1
size: NA
V: TRBV12-3/TRBV12-4

DNA: TGTGCCAGCAGGCGACCGGGACAGAGAAAATACTACGAGCAGTACTTC
CDR3: CASRRPGQRKYYEQYF
D: TRBD1
J: TRBJ2-7
size: NA
V: TRBV11-2

DNA: TGTGCCAGTAGTCGCCCCTACACCGGGGAGCTGTTTTTT
CDR3: CASSRPYTGELFF
D: NA
J: TRBJ2-2
size: NA
V: TRBV2

DNA: TGTGCCAGCAGCTTAAGGAGGGAGGTGCAGTTCTTC
CDR3: CASSLRREVQFF
D: NA
J: TRBJ2-1
size: NA
V: TRBV7-9

DNA: TGTGCCATCAGTGAGTCAGACTCTGAAGCTTTCTTT
CDR3: CAISESDSEAFF
D: NA
J: TRBJ1-1
size: once
V: TRBV10-3

DNA: TGTGCCAGCAGGCCCCCCGGCAGTGAAAAACTGTTTTTT
CDR3: CASRPPGSEKLFF
D: NA
J: TRBJ1-4
size: NA
V: TRBV2

DNA: TGTGCCAGCAGCTTGGGGGGCCGAGAGACCCAGTACTTC
CDR3: CASSLGGRETQYF
D: NA
J: TRBJ2-5
size: NA
V: TRBV7-2

DNA: TGTGCCAGCAGCTTCCGGGCGGAAAGAGACAATGAGCAGTTCTTC
CDR3: CASSFRAERDNEQFF
D: NA
J: TRBJ2-1
size: NA
V: TRBV7-9

DNA: TGTGCCAGCAGCGCCCTCAGGGGGGACACTGAAGCTTTCTTT
CDR3: CASSALRGDTEAFF
D: TRBD1
J: TRBJ1-1
size: NA
V: TRBV7-6

DNA: TGTGCCAGCTCAAAGTCTTGGGGCCGAGAGTCCGAGCAGTACTTC
CDR3: CASSKSWGRESEQYF
D: NA
J: TRBJ2-7
size: once
V: TRBV18

DNA: TGTGCCAGCAGCTTGGAATGGGGTAATCCCTACGAGCAGTACTTC
CDR3: CASSLEWGNPYEQYF
D: NA
J: TRBJ2-7
size: NA
V: TRBV5-5

DNA: TGTGCCAGCAAGGGGTTCGCAGGGGCCTCCTCACCCCTCCACTTT
CDR3: CASKGFAGASSPLHF
D: NA
J: TRBJ1-6
size: NA
V: TRBV27

DNA: TGTGCCAGCAGTTTCCCCCATTCCGGGCAGTACTTC
CDR3: CASSFPHSGQYF
D: NA
J: TRBJ2-7
size: NA
V: TRBV28

DNA: TGTGCCAGCAGCAGCCCAGGGTCTCCCCTCCACTTT
CDR3: CASSSPGSPLHF
D: NA
J: TRBJ1-6
size: NA
V: TRBV3-1/TRBV3-2

DNA: TGTGCCAGCAGTTTCGGCCAGGGAAGTACTGAAGCTTTCTTT
CDR3: CASSFGQGSTEAFF
D: NA
J: TRBJ1-1
size: NA
V: TRBV28

DNA: TGTGCCAGCTCACAGGGGACCCGGGCAGATACGCAGTATTTT
CDR3: CASSQGTRADTQYF
D: NA
J: TRBJ2-3
size: few
V: TRBV18

DNA: TGTGCCAGTAGGGGATATGGGGACAACAACTACGAGCAGTACTTC
CDR3: CASRGYGDNNYEQYF
D: NA
J: TRBJ2-7
size: NA
V: TRBV19

DNA: TGTGCCAGCCGGTCGACAGGAAATAGCAATCAGCCCCAGCATTTT
CDR3: CASRSTGNSNQPQHF
D: NA
J: TRBJ1-5
size: NA
V: TRBV28

DNA: TGTGCCAGCAGTCCGGGCGGGGAAACTGAAGCTTTCTTT
CDR3: CASSPGGETEAFF
D: NA
J: TRBJ1-1
size: few
V: TRBV27

DNA: TGTGCCGGCCCGGGGACAGAATTCACTGAAGCTTTCTTT
CDR3: CAGPGTEFTEAFF
D: TRBD1
J: TRBJ1-1
size: NA
V: TRBV30

DNA: TGTGCCACCAGTGATTTGGAGTGGGTTGGCTACACCTTC
CDR3: CATSDLEWVGYTF
D: NA
J: TRBJ1-2
size: NA
V: TRBV24-1

DNA: TGTGCCAGCAGTTCCCAGACTAGCGGGGGGGCGGGAGAGCAGTACTTC
CDR3: CASSSQTSGGAGEQYF
D: TRBD2
J: TRBJ2-7
size: NA
V: TRBV27

DNA: TGTGCCAGCAGCCAAGTCAGGGGACTAGGGACAGATACGCAGTATTTT
CDR3: CASSQVRGLGTDTQYF
D: TRBD2
J: TRBJ2-3
size: NA
V: TRBV14